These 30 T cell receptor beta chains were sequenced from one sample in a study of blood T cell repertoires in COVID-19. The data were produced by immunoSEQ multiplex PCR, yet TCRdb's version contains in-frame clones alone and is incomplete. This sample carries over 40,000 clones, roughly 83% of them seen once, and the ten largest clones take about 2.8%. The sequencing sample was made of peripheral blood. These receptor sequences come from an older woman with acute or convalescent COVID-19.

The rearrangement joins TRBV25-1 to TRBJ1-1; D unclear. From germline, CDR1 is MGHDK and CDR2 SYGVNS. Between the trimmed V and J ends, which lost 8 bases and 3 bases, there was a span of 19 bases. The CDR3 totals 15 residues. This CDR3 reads CASLRGGLPDTEAFF. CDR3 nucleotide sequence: TGTGCCAGCCTCCGGGGAGGACTCCCGGACACTGAAGCTTTCTTT.

CDR3 coding DNA: TGTGCCAGCAGCCGGGGGGCTTCGGCAGCACAAGAGACCCAGTACTTC. Translating it yields CASSRGASAAQETQYF. The gene calls are TRBV9 and TRBJ2-5, with D possibly being TRBD2 (7 bases). This CDR3 has 16 amino acids. V was pared by 4 bases and J by 2 bases, with 18 bases between. CDR1 is SGDLS, CDR2 YYNGEE, per germline.

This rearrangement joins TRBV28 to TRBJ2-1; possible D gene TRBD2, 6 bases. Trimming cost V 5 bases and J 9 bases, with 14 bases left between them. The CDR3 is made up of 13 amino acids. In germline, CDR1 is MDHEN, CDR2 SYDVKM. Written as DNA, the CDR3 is TGTGCCAGCAGTCGGGCAGGGCGGGGTGAGCAGTTCTTC. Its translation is CASSRAGRGEQFF. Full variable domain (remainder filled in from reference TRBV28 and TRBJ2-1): DVKVTQSSRYLVKRTGEKVFLECVQDMDHENMFWYRQDPGLGLRLIYFSYDVKMKEKGDIPEGYSVSREKKERFSLILESASTNQTSMYLCASSRAGRGEQFFGPGTRLTVL.

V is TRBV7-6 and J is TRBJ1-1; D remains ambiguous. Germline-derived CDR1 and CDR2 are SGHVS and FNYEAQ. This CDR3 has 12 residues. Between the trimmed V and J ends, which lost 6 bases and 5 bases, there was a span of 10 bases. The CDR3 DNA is TGTGCCAGCAGTCCAGATTGGACTGAAGCTTTCTTT. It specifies CASSPDWTEAFF.

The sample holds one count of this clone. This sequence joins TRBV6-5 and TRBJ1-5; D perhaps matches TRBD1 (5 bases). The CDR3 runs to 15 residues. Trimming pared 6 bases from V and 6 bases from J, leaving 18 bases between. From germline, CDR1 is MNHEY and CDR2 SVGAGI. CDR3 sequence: CASRELDSSGQPQHF. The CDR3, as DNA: TGTGCCAGCAGGGAGCTAGACAGTTCAGGTCAGCCCCAGCATTTT.

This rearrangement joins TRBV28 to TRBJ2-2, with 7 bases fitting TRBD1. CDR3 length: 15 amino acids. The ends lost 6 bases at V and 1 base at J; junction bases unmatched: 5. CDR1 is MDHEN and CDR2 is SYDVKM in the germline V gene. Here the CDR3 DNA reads TGTGCCAGCAGGAGCCAGGGGGAGAACACCGGGGAGCTGTTTTTT. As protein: CASRSQGENTGELFF.

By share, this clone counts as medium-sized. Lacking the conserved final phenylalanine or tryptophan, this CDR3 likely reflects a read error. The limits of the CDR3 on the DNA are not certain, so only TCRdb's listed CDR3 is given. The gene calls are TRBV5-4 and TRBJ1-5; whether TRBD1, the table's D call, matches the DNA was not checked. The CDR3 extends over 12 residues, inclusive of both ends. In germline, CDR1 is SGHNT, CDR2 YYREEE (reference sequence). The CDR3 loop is CASSFGQGFAAV.

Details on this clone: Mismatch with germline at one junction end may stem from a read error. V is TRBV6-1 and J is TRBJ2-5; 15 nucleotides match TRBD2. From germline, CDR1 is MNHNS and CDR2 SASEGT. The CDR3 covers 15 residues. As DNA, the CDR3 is TGTGCCAGCAGCGAAGGGACTAGCGGGGGGAGGACCCAGTACTTC. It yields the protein CASSEGTSGGRTQYF.

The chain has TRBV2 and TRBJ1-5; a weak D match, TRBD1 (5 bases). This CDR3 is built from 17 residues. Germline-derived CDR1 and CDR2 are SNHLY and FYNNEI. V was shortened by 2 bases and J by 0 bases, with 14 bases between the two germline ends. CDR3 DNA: TGTGCCAGCAGTGAATCAGACAGAAAATATAGCAATCAGCCCCAGCATTTT. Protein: CASSESDRKYSNQPQHF.

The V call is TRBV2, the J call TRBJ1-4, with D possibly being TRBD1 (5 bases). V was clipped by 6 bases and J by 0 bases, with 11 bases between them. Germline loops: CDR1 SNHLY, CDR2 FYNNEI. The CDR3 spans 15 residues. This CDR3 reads CASSRQQATNEKLFF. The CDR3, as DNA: TGTGCCAGCAGCCGTCAACAGGCAACTAATGAAAAACTGTTTTTT.

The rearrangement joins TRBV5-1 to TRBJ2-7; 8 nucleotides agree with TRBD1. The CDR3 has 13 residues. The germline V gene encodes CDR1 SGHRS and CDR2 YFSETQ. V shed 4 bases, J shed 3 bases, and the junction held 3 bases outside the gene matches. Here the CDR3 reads CASSKTGDYEQYF. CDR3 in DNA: TGCGCCAGCAGCAAGACAGGGGACTACGAGCAGTACTTC.

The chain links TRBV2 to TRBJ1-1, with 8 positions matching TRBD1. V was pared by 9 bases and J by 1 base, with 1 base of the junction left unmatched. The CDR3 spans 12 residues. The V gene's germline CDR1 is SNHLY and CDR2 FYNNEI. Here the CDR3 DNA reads TGTGCCAGGGGGACAGGGAACACTGAAGCTTTCTTT. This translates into CARGTGNTEAFF.

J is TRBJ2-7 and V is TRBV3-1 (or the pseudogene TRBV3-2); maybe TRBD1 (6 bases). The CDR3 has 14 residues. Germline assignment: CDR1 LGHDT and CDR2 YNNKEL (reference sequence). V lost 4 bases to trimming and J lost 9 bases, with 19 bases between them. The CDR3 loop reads CASSPEPQGRRQYF. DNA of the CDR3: TGTGCCAGCAGCCCAGAACCACAGGGTAGGCGGCAGTACTTC.

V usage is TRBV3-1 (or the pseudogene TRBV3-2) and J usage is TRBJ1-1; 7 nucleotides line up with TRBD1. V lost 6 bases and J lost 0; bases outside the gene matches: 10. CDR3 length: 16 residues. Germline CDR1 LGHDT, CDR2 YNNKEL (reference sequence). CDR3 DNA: TGTGCCAGCAGACCATATTGGGACAGTATGAACACTGAAGCTTTCTTT. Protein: CASRPYWDSMNTEAFF.

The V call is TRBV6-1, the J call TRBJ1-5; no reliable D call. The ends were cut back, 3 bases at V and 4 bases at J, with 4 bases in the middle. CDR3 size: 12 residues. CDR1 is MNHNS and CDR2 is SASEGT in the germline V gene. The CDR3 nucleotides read TGTGCCAGCAGTGACGGGAATCAGCCCCAGCATTTT. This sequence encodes CASSDGNQPQHF.

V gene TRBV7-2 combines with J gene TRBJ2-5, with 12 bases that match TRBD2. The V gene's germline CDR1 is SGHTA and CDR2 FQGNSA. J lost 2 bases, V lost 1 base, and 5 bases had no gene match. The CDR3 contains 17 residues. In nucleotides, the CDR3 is TGTGCCAGCAGCTTAGTGGCTAGCGGGGGGGCGCAAGAGACCCAGTACTTC. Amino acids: CASSLVASGGAQETQYF.

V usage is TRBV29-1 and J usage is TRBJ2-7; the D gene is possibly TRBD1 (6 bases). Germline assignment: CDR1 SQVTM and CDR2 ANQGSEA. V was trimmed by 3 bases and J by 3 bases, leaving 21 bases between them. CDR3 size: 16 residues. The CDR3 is CSVELQGFGANYEQYF. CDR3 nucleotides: TGCAGCGTTGAGTTACAGGGTTTTGGCGCGAACTACGAGCAGTACTTC.

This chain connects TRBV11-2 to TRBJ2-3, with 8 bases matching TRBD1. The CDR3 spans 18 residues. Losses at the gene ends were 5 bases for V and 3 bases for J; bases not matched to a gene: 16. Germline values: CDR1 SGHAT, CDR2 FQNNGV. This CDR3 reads CASSITSQGAGKTDTQYF. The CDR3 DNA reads TGTGCCAGCAGCATAACATCGCAGGGGGCGGGTAAGACAGATACGCAGTATTTT.

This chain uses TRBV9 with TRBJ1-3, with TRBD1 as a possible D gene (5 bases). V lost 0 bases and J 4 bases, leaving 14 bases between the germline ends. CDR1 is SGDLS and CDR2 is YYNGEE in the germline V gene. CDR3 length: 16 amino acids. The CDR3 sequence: CASSVVAGRRGNTIYF. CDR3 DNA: TGTGCCAGCAGCGTAGTGGCAGGGCGAAGAGGAAACACCATATATTTT.

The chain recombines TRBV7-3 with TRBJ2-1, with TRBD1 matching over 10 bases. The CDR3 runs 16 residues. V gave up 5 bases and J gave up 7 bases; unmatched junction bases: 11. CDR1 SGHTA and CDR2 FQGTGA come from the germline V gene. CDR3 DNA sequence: TGTGCCAGCAGCGTAGGACAGGGGGAAAGGGGGAATGAGCAGTTCTTC. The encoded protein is CASSVGQGERGNEQFF.

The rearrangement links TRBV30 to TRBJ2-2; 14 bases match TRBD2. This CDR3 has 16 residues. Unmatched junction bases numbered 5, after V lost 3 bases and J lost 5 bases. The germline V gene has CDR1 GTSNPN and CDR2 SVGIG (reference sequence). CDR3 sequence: CAWRIGLAGGTGELFF. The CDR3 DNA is TGTGCCTGGAGAATCGGACTAGCGGGAGGTACCGGGGAGCTGTTTTTT.

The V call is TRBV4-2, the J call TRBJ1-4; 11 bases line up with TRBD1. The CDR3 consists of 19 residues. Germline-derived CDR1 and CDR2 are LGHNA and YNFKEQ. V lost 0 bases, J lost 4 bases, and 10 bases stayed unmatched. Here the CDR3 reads CASSQDRWTGGSGNEKLFF. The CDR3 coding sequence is TGTGCCAGCAGCCAAGATCGTTGGACAGGGGGCTCGGGTAATGAAAAACTGTTTTTT.

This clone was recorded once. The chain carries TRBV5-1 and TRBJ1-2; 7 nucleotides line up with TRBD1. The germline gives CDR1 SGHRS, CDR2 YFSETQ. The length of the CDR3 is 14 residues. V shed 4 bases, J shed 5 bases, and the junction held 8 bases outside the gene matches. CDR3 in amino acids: CASSPGQETYGYTF. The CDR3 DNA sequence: TGCGCCAGCAGCCCTGGACAGGAGACATATGGCTACACCTTC.

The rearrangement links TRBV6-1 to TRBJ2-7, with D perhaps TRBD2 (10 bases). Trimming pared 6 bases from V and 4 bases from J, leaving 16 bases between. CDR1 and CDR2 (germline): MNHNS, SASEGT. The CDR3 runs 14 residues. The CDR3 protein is CASRAGGTGYEQYF. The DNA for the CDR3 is TGTGCCAGCAGAGCGGGGGGGACAGGGTACGAGCAGTACTTC.

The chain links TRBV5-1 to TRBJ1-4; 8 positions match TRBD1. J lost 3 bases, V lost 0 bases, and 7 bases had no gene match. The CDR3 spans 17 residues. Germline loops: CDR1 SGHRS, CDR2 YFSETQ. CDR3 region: CASSLAPGGPSNEKLFF. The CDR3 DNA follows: TGCGCCAGCAGCTTGGCCCCAGGGGGCCCGTCTAATGAAAAACTGTTTTTT. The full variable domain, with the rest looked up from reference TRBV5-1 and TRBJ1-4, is KAGVTQTPRYLIKTRGQQVTLSCSPISGHRSVSWYQQTPGQGLQFLFEYFSETQRNKGNFPGRFSGRQFSNSRSEMNVSTLELGDSALYLCASSLAPGGPSNEKLFFGSGTQLSVL.

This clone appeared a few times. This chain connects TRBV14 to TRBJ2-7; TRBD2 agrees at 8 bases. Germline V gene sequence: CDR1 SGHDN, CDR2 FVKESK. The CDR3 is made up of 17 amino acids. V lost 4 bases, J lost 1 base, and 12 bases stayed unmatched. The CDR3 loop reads CASSPRPVLADSYEQYF. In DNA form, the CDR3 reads TGTGCCAGCAGCCCCAGACCGGTACTAGCGGATTCCTACGAGCAGTACTTC.

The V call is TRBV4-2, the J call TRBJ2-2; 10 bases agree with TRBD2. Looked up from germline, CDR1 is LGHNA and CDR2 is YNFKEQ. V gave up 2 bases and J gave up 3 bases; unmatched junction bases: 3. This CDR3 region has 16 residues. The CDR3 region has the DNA TGTGCCAGCAGCCAAAGAGGACTAGCGGACACCGGGGAGCTGTTTTTT. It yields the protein CASSQRGLADTGELFF.

The CDR3 sequence is CASRTSTTDTQYF. The CDR3 DNA reads as TGTGCCAGTAGGACTAGCACAACAGATACGCAGTATTTT. The genes are TRBV3-1 (or the pseudogene TRBV3-2) and TRBJ2-3; 8 bases are shared with TRBD2. With V trimmed by 9 bases and J by 3 bases, 5 bases remained unmatched. There are 13 residues in the CDR3. CDR1 and CDR2 from the germline V gene are LGHDT and YNNKEL (reference sequence).

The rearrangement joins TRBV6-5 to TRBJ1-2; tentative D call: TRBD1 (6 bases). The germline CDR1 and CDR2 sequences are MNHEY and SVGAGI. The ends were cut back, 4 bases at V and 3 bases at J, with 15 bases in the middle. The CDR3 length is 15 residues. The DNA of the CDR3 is TGTGCCAGCAGTTGGCAGGGGTTAAAGGACTATGGCTACACCTTC. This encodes CASSWQGLKDYGYTF.

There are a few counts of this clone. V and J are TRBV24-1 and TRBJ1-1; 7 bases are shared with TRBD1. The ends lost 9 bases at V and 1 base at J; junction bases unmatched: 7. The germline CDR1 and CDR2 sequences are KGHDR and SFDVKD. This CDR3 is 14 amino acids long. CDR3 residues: CATSGGQANTEAFF. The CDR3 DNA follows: TGTGCCACCTCCGGCGGACAGGCGAACACTGAAGCTTTCTTT.